The present T cell receptor beta chain was sequenced within a study of blood T cell repertoires in COVID-19. As for the study in general: The study drew acute and convalescent COVID-19 samples from the United States, Italy and Spain.

The CDR3 runs to 14 residues. Trimming took off 0 bases at V and 4 bases at J, with 10 bases between the two ends. Germline CDR1 is SGHDT and CDR2 is YYEEEE. Data came from immunoSEQ multiplex PCR; TCRdb stores just in-frame clones and leaves some out. The sample records roughly 350,000 clones, about nine tenths being singletons. This clone was seen only once. The sequenced sample consisted of peripheral blood. The rearrangement joins TRBV5-6 to TRBJ1-2; weak D call: TRBD1 (5 bases). This TCR came from a woman between 65 and 79 years old with COVID-19, enrolled during active disease. The CDR3 DNA sequence: TGTGCCAGCAGCTTGGGTACGGGGGTCTATGGCTACACCTTC. This codes for CASSLGTGVYGYTF.